This record covers a single T cell receptor beta chain. Its antigen is as yet unknown. The authors amplified TCR beta CDR3 regions, and they did so from RNA transcripts for repertoire sequencing. Second-round multiplex PCR came after first-round RT-PCR with HTBI primers. TCRdb called the multiplex PCR reads again in MiXCR, with one record for every CDR3 protein. Of hundreds of thousands of distinct CDR3 sequences in the sample, around 50% were seen once. This specimen belongs to a study of Graves' ophthalmopathy and Graves' hyperthyroidism. Exclusion criteria comprised other autoimmune diseases, uncontrolled infections, pregnancy or lactation in patients. Study-level findings and limits: Detection in blood was also observed for most expanded thyroid clonotypes above 0.001 frequency.

The receptor was isolated from an adult man with Graves' ophthalmopathy. What was sequenced was peripheral blood.

The CDR3: CSVRGQGANYGYTF. The CDR3 region has the DNA TGCAGCGTTAGGGGACAGGGGGCGAACTATGGCTACACCTTC. V usage is TRBV29-1 and J usage is TRBJ1-2; TRBD1 aligns across 12 bases. The length of the CDR3 is 14 residues. CDR1 is SQVTM and CDR2 is ANQGSEA in the germline V gene. The trim removed 5 bases at V and 2 bases at J, leaving 3 bases unmatched.